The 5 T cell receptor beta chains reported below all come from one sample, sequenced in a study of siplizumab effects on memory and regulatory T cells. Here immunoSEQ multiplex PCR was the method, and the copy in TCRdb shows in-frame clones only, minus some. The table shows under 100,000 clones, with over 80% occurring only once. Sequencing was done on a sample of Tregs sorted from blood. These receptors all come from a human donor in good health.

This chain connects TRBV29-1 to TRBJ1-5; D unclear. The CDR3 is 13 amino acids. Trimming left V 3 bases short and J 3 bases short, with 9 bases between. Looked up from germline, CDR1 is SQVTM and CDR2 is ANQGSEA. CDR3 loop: CSVEIQHNQPQHF. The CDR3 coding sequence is TGCAGCGTTGAGATACAGCACAATCAGCCCCAGCATTTT.

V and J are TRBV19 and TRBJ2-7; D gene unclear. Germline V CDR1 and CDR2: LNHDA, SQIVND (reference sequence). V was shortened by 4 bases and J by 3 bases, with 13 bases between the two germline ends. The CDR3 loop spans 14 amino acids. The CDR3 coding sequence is TGTGCCAGTAGTACAAACTTTTTGGGCTACGAGCAGTACTTC. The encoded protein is CASSTNFLGYEQYF.

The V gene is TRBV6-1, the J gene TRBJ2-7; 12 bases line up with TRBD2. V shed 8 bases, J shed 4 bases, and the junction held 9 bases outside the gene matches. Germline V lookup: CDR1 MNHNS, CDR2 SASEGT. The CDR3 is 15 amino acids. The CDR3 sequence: CASWTSGKLLYEQYF. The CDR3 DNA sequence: TGTGCCAGCTGGACTAGCGGGAAACTTTTGTACGAGCAGTACTTC.

The CDR3 coding sequence is TGTGCCAGCAGTTACTCGACGCGGGACAACTCCTACGAGCAGTACTTC. Its translation is CASSYSTRDNSYEQYF. V is TRBV6-5 and J is TRBJ2-7, with D perhaps assigned TRBD1 or TRBD2 (6 bases each). The V end was cut by 0 bases, the J end by 0 bases, with 12 bases between. This CDR3 region has 16 residues. Per germline, CDR1 MNHEY and CDR2 SVGAGI.

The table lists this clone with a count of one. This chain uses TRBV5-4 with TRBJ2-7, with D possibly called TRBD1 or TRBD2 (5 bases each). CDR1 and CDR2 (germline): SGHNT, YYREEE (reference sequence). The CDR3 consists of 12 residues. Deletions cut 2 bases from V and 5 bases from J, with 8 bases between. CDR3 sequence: CASSFQGDEQYF. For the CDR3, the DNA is TGTGCCAGCAGCTTTCAGGGAGACGAGCAGTACTTC.